This record looks at one T cell receptor beta chain sequence and its context. Its antigen remains unidentified. TCRdb re-derived calls from the 5' RACE reads in MiXCR, one entry per CDR3 protein. The data show tens of thousands of distinct CDR3 sequences, around a fifth seen once. Germline CDR1 and CDR2: SQVTM and ANQGSEA. CDR3 size: 13 residues. V was clipped by 4 bases and J by 6 bases, with 13 bases between them. The sorted Tregs were CD4+CD25+CD127-/low cells. Regarding the study as a whole: Whole repertoires were not studied in the larger cohort, only one V-J beta rearrangement.

Sequencing was carried out using Tregs sorted from a lymph node. The chain combines TRBV29-1 with TRBJ1-5; D not certain. This sequence was found in a female donor with breast cancer. The CDR3 spells CSVGQGPTQPQHF. For the CDR3, the DNA is TGCAGCGTTGGACAAGGGCCCACTCAGCCCCAGCATTTT. Combining the CDR3 with reference TRBV29-1 and TRBJ1-5 gives the whole variable domain SAVISQKPSRDICQRGTSLTIQCQVDSQVTMMFWYRQQPGQSLTLIATANQGSEATYESGFVIDKFPISRPNLTFSTLTVSNMSPEDSSIYLCSVGQGPTQPQHFGDGTRLSIL.